Below, 17 T cell receptor beta chains from the same sample are listed, as sequenced in a study of CD8+CD57+ T cells in acquired aplastic anemia (dated by TCRdb to 2016 to 2018). The sequencer listed for this sample is Illumina HiSeq 2000. TCR beta VDJ combination and CDR3 sequence profiling used genomic DNA as the template. Through fastp at Q25 and MiXCR, TCRdb rebuilt clones from the public reads, retaining in-frame beta chains. Rows are unified per CDR3 protein, each entry keeping the most common DNA and genes. The sample profile shows about 190,000 distinct CDR3 sequences; more than 45% of them were found once. 8.5% to 10% of the sample is taken by the ten largest. The patients picked for sequencing were ones in whom flow cytometry had shown an expansion of CD8+CD57+ cells. Sequenced: sorted CD4+, CD8+, or CD8+CD57+ T cells (not recorded which) from PBMCs. These receptors were obtained from a human donor with aplastic anemia.

The table lists this clonotype with many counts. The chain links TRBV24-1 to TRBJ2-3, with 9 bases aligning to TRBD1. Germline lookup yields CDR1 KGHDR and CDR2 SFDVKD. The CDR3 length is 14 residues. Germline trimming cut 9 bases from V and 0 bases from J; bases unmatched to any gene: 3. Here the CDR3 DNA reads TGTGCCACCGAACAGGGGGCTAGCACAGATACGCAGTATTTT. Its protein product is CATEQGASTDTQYF.

V usage is TRBV29-1 and J usage is TRBJ1-2; tentatively, D is TRBD1 (5 bases). With 1 base removed from V and 4 bases from J, the gap between germline ends came to 7 bases. CDR1 and CDR2 (germline): SQVTM, ANQGSEA. The CDR3 has 12 amino acids. The DNA for the CDR3 is TGCAGCGTTGAAGGGGGCCTCTATGGCTACACCTTC. As protein: CSVEGGLYGYTF.

This clonotype was recorded only once. The chain combines TRBV10-3 with TRBJ1-2, with 11 positions matching TRBD1. V trimming: 11 bases; J trimming: 14 bases; junction bases outside the gene matches: 16. The CDR3 sequence is 13 residues long. Germline V gene lookup returns CDR1 ENHRY and CDR2 SYGVKD. CDR3 DNA: TGTGCCTCCTCTGAAGGACAGGGGGCTTGGGTGACCTTC. Amino acids: CASSEGQGAWVTF.

This clonotype was observed a handful of times. The rearrangement joins TRBV25-1 to TRBJ2-1, with D possibly being TRBD1 (5 bases). Germline CDR1 is MGHDK and CDR2 is SYGVNS. The CDR3 contains 12 residues. V lost 3 bases and J 12 bases, leaving 12 bases between the germline ends. CDR3 nucleotide sequence: TGTGCCAGCAGTGATCAGGGTGTAGGGCAGTTCTTC. This encodes CASSDQGVGQFF. The variable domain in full, completed from reference TRBV25-1 and TRBJ2-1, reads EADIYQTPRYLVIGTGKKITLECSQTMGHDKMYWYQQDPGMELHLIHYSYGVNSTEKGDLSSESTVSRIRTEHFPLTLESARPSHTSQYLCASSDQGVGQFFGPGTRLTVL.

The genes are TRBV10-3 and TRBJ2-3; D remains unclear. This CDR3 comprises 13 residues. Germline assignment: CDR1 ENHRY and CDR2 SYGVKD. V lost 8 bases and J lost 3, with 12 bases in between. CDR3 sequence reads: CAIAPDRTDTQYF. In DNA form, the CDR3 reads TGTGCCATCGCCCCGGACCGGACAGATACGCAGTATTTT.

This clonotype was observed at least ten times. This chain connects TRBV11-2 to TRBJ2-4; the D gene is possibly TRBD2 (7 bases). This CDR3 spans 15 amino acids. CDR1 and CDR2 from the germline V gene are SGHAT and FQNNGV. Trimming removed 5 bases from V and 8 bases from J, with 19 bases in between. The CDR3 nucleotides are TGTGCCAGCAGCGACCCTCGGGGGGCAAGTGACATTCAGTACTTC. Protein: CASSDPRGASDIQYF.

The table lists this clonotype with many counts. The rearrangement uses TRBV14 and TRBJ1-6; D gene unclear. Trimming shortened V by 1 base and J by 10 bases, and 14 bases separated the two germline ends. The CDR3 has 15 amino acids. Germline V CDR1 and CDR2: SGHDN, FVKESK. The CDR3 region is CASSQVGLVGSPLHF. CDR3 nucleotides: TGTGCCAGCAGCCAAGTGGGCCTAGTGGGATCACCCCTCCACTTT. The entire variable domain, with the rest obtained from reference TRBV14 and TRBJ1-6, is as follows: EAGVTQFPSHSVIEKGQTVTLRCDPISGHDNLYWYRRVMGKEIKFLLHFVKESKQDESGMPNNRFLAERTGGTYSTLKVQPAELEDSGVYFCASSQVGLVGSPLHFGNGTRLTVT.

This clonotype has more than one count but fewer than ten. This chain links TRBV5-6 with TRBJ2-7; D gene uncertain. The ends were cut back, 0 bases at V and 3 bases at J, with 4 bases in the middle. CDR3 length: 12 residues. Germline V gene lookup returns CDR1 SGHDT and CDR2 YYEEEE. The CDR3 reads CASSLGDYEQYF. CDR3 nucleotides: TGTGCCAGCAGCTTGGGGGACTACGAGCAGTACTTC.

The gene calls are TRBV29-1 and TRBJ2-1, with D perhaps assigned TRBD1 or TRBD2 (6 bases each). The CDR3 is 13 residues long. V was shortened by 5 bases and J by 2 bases, with 10 bases between the two germline ends. Germline CDR1 reads SQVTM; CDR2 reads ANQGSEA. The DNA for the CDR3 is TGCAGCGTTTTGGAGGGGGCCTACAATGAGCAGTTCTTC. Translating gives CSVLEGAYNEQFF.

The V and J genes are TRBV10-3 and TRBJ2-3, with D possibly TRBD2 on 5 matching bases. CDR1 and CDR2 (germline): ENHRY, SYGVKD. CDR3 length equals 14 residues. V lost 4 bases and J 4 bases, leaving 12 bases between the germline ends. The CDR3 coding sequence is TGTGCCATCAGTGTTAGCGCCGCCGCAGATACGCAGTATTTT. Amino acid sequence: CAISVSAAADTQYF.

The gene calls are TRBV10-3 and TRBJ2-1, with 13 bases fitting TRBD2. Germline trimming cut 6 bases from V and 8 bases from J; bases unmatched to any gene: 7. This CDR3 region has 15 residues. The V gene's germline CDR1 is ENHRY and CDR2 SYGVKD. Written as DNA, the CDR3 is TGTGCCATCAGGAAGACTAGCGGGAGGCTCGATGAGCAGTTCTTC. It yields the protein CAIRKTSGRLDEQFF.

This clonotype was seen at least ten times. The chain couples TRBV6-6 to TRBJ2-5, with D possibly matching TRBD1 (5 bases). This CDR3 comprises 16 residues. Trimming shortened V by 2 bases and J by 1 base, and 14 bases separated the two germline ends. Looked up from germline, CDR1 is MNHNY and CDR2 is SVGAGI (reference sequence). In DNA, the CDR3 is TGTGCCAGCAGTTACGGTCAGGGCTCCTTCCAAGAGACCCAGTACTTC. Amino acid sequence: CASSYGQGSFQETQYF.

This sequence joins TRBV2 and TRBJ2-2, with 9 bases lining up with TRBD1. V lost 4 bases and J lost 1; bases outside the gene matches: 4. The CDR3 is made up of 16 amino acids. Germline CDR1 reads SNHLY; CDR2 reads FYNNEI. The chain's CDR3 is CASSAQGAKNTGELFF. For the CDR3, the DNA is TGTGCCAGCAGTGCACAGGGGGCTAAGAACACCGGGGAGCTGTTTTTT. The entire variable domain, with the rest obtained from reference TRBV2 and TRBJ2-2, is as follows: EPEVTQTPSHQVTQMGQEVILRCVPISNHLYFYWYRQILGQKVEFLVSFYNNEISEKSEIFDDQFSVERPDGSNFTLKIRSTKLEDSAMYFCASSAQGAKNTGELFFGEGSRLTVL.

V gene TRBV11-2 combines with J gene TRBJ1-2, with 10 bases fitting TRBD1. Germline CDR1 and CDR2: SGHAT and FQNNGV. After removal of 0 bases from V and 7 bases from J, the junction contained 14 bases not matched to a gene. This CDR3 is 18 amino acids long. This CDR3 is CASSLDPGQGHGGGGYTF. The CDR3 nucleotides read TGTGCCAGCAGCTTAGACCCGGGACAGGGGCACGGCGGGGGTGGCTACACCTTC.

The chain uses TRBV10-1 and TRBJ2-5; 10 bases line up with TRBD2. Trimming cost V 2 bases and J 4 bases; bases outside gene matches: 7. The CDR3 covers 16 residues. From germline, CDR1 is WNHNN and CDR2 SYGVQD (reference sequence). CDR3 in amino acids: CASSEKAGGRGETQYF. CDR3 DNA: TGCGCCAGCAGTGAGAAAGCGGGGGGGCGTGGAGAGACCCAGTACTTC.

The chain combines TRBV10-3 with TRBJ2-7, with TRBD2 matching 12 bases. The junction had 7 bases not matched to a gene; V was cut back by 7 bases and J by 0 bases. Germline CDR1 and CDR2: ENHRY and SYGVKD. This CDR3 has 16 amino acids. CDR3 sequence reads: CAIKPGTSGYSYEQYF. CDR3 in DNA: TGTGCCATCAAACCAGGGACTAGCGGGTACTCCTACGAGCAGTACTTC.

The V call is TRBV10-1, the J call TRBJ1-2; 8 nucleotides line up with TRBD1. V shed 4 bases and J 4 bases; nucleotides not matched to a gene: 5. The CDR3 sequence is 14 residues long. Germline assignment: CDR1 WNHNN and CDR2 SYGVQD (reference sequence). CDR3 DNA sequence: TGCGCCAGCAGTGCACAGGGGGTCGGCTATGGCTACACCTTC. Translating gives CASSAQGVGYGYTF.